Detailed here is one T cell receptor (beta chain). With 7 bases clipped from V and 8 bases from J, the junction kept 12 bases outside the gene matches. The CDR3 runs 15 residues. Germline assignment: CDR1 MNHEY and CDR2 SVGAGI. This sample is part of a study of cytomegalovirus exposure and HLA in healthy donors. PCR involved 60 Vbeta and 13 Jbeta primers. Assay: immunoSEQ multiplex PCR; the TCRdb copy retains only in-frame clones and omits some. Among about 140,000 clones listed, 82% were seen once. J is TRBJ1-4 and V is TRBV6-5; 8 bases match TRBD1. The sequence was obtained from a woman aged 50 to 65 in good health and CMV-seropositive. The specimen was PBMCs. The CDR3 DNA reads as TGTGCCAGCACTCAGGGGGGGTCAGGGGGCGAAAAACTGTTTTTT. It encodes CASTQGGSGGEKLFF.